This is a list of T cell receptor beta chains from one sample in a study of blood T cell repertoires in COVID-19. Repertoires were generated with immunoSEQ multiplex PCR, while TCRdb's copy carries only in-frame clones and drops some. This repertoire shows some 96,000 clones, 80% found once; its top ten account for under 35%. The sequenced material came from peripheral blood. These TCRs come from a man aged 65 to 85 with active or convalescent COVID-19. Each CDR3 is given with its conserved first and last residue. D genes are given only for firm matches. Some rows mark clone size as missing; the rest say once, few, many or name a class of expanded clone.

CDR3: CASSPSGTGFVTEAFF
DNA: TGTGCCAGCAGCCCATCCGGGACAGGGTTCGTCACTGAAGCTTTCTTT
V: TRBV3-1/TRBV3-2
J: TRBJ1-1
D: TRBD1
size: -

CDR3: CASSFVPGQNYEQYF
DNA: TGTGCCAGCAGCTTCGTACCGGGACAAAACTACGAGCAGTACTTC
V: TRBV7-2
J: TRBJ2-7
D: -
size: -

CDR3: CASSLTGEKLFF
DNA: TGTGCCAGCAGCTTAACCGGGGAAAAACTGTTTTTT
V: TRBV11-2
J: TRBJ1-4
D: -
size: -

CDR3: CASSRDSKDNEQFF
DNA: TGTGCCAGCAGCCGCGATTCGAAAGACAATGAGCAGTTCTTC
V: TRBV11-3
J: TRBJ2-1
D: -
size: -

CDR3: CASSLTRLTSTDTQYF
DNA: TGTGCCAGCAGCTTAACGAGGCTGACCAGCACAGATACGCAGTATTTT
V: TRBV11-2
J: TRBJ2-3
D: -
size: once

CDR3: CASSFVDNSPLHF
DNA: TGCGCCAGCAGCTTTGTCGATAATTCACCCCTCCACTTT
V: TRBV5-1
J: TRBJ1-6
D: -
size: -

CDR3: CATQDDREQFF
DNA: TGTGCCACCCAGGATGATAGGGAGCAGTTCTTC
V: TRBV19
J: TRBJ2-1
D: -
size: -

CDR3: CASSLSGSEKLFF
DNA: TGTGCCAGCAGCTTATCAGGGTCTGAAAAACTGTTTTTT
V: TRBV7-9
J: TRBJ1-4
D: -
size: -

CDR3: CASSVGTVSNQPQHF
DNA: TGTGCCAGCAGCGTCGGGACAGTTAGCAATCAGCCCCAGCATTTT
V: TRBV2
J: TRBJ1-5
D: TRBD1
size: -

CDR3: CASSEHITNTEAFF
DNA: TGTGCCAGCAGTGAGCACATAACGAACACTGAAGCTTTCTTT
V: TRBV6-1
J: TRBJ1-1
D: -
size: -

CDR3: CASSFLNRDSPLHF
DNA: TGTGCCAGCAGTTTCCTCAACAGGGATTCACCCCTCCACTTT
V: TRBV5-6
J: TRBJ1-6
D: -
size: -

CDR3: CASSPQNMNTEAFF
DNA: TGTGCCAGCTCACCACAGAACATGAACACTGAAGCTTTCTTT
V: TRBV18
J: TRBJ1-1
D: -
size: -

CDR3: CASSLQGVGNSPLHF
DNA: TGCGCCAGCAGCCTACAGGGGGTAGGAAATTCACCCCTCCACTTT
V: TRBV4-3
J: TRBJ1-6
D: TRBD1
size: -

CDR3: CASSQTENTEAFF
DNA: TGTGCCAGCAGCCAGACAGAGAACACTGAAGCTTTCTTT
V: TRBV11-2
J: TRBJ1-1
D: -
size: once

CDR3: CASSLGGLRTDTQYF
DNA: TGTGCCAGCAGCTTGGGAGGGCTCAGAACAGATACGCAGTATTTT
V: TRBV11-2
J: TRBJ2-3
D: TRBD2
size: -

CDR3: CASSISGTAYEQYF
DNA: TGCGCCAGCTCCATTTCCGGGACAGCCTACGAGCAGTACTTC
V: TRBV5-1
J: TRBJ2-7
D: TRBD1
size: -

CDR3: CASSSIGGFSYNEQFF
DNA: TGTGCCAGCAGTTCAATAGGCGGGTTCTCCTACAATGAGCAGTTCTTC
V: TRBV6-2/TRBV6-3
J: TRBJ2-1
D: -
size: -

CDR3: CASSYSGGLAYEQYF
DNA: TGTGCCAGCAGTTACTCGGGAGGGCTAGCCTACGAGCAGTACTTC
V: TRBV6-5
J: TRBJ2-7
D: TRBD2
size: -

CDR3: CASSGVRGGYEQYF
DNA: TGTGCCAGCAGCGGGGTCCGGGGTGGCTACGAGCAGTACTTC
V: TRBV9
J: TRBJ2-7
D: -
size: -

CDR3: CASSLTDSNSPLHF
DNA: TGTGCCAGCAGCTTAACCGACAGCAATTCACCCCTCCACTTT
V: TRBV7-3
J: TRBJ1-6
D: -
size: -

CDR3: CASSLYGRVQYEQYF
DNA: TGTGCCAGCAGTTTATATGGCAGGGTCCAATACGAGCAGTACTTC
V: TRBV28
J: TRBJ2-7
D: -
size: -

CDR3: CASSPNRVTRNQPQHF
DNA: TGTGCCAGCAGCCCGAATCGGGTGACGAGGAATCAGCCCCAGCATTTT
V: TRBV7-8
J: TRBJ1-5
D: -
size: -

CDR3: CASTGTSGGKNTQYF
DNA: TGTGCCAGCACCGGGACTAGCGGGGGGAAAAATACGCAGTATTTT
V: TRBV28
J: TRBJ2-3
D: TRBD2
size: -

CDR3: CASSQEGQGTYEQYF
DNA: TGCGCCAGCAGCCAAGAAGGACAGGGTACCTACGAGCAGTACTTC
V: TRBV4-3
J: TRBJ2-7
D: TRBD1
size: -

CDR3: CASAWGGGVAETQYF
DNA: TGTGCCTCGGCTTGGGGCGGGGGGGTAGCGGAGACCCAGTACTTC
V: TRBV6-5
J: TRBJ2-5
D: TRBD2
size: -

CDR3: CASGEGDTEAFF
DNA: TGTGCCAGCGGGGAAGGGGACACTGAAGCTTTCTTT
V: TRBV13
J: TRBJ1-1
D: -
size: -

CDR3: CASSSVRGYTF
DNA: TGTGCCAGCAGCTCTGTCCGTGGCTACACCTTC
V: TRBV5-6
J: TRBJ1-2
D: -
size: -

CDR3: CASSQGTSGGTGDTQYF
DNA: TGTGCCAGCAGCCAAGGGACTAGCGGGGGGACGGGGGATACGCAGTATTTT
V: TRBV3-1/TRBV3-2
J: TRBJ2-3
D: TRBD2
size: -

CDR3: CASSLPGGVQPQHF
DNA: TGTGCCAGCAGCCTTCCGGGGGGGGTTCAGCCCCAGCATTTT
V: TRBV28
J: TRBJ1-5
D: -
size: -

CDR3: CAWSVVYMNTEAFF
DNA: TGTGCCTGGAGTGTGGTCTATATGAACACTGAAGCTTTCTTT
V: TRBV30
J: TRBJ1-1
D: -
size: -

CDR3: CASSLQGRRTEAFF
DNA: TGTGCCAGCAGCTTGCAGGGGCGAAGAACTGAAGCTTTCTTT
V: TRBV7-9
J: TRBJ1-1
D: -
size: -

CDR3: CASTVRSANNEQFF
DNA: TGTGCCAGCACTGTCCGGTCTGCTAACAATGAGCAGTTCTTC
V: TRBV11-1
J: TRBJ2-1
D: -
size: few

CDR3: CASSYVGGLRETQYF
DNA: TGTGCCAGCAGTTACGTGGGGGGTCTGCGGGAGACCCAGTACTTC
V: TRBV6-2/TRBV6-3
J: TRBJ2-5
D: -
size: -

CDR3: CASSLLQDRDRQPQHF
DNA: TGTGCCAGCAGCCTCTTACAGGACAGGGACAGGCAGCCCCAGCATTTT
V: TRBV5-6
J: TRBJ1-5
D: TRBD1
size: -

CDR3: CASSVGGAGGVYETQYF
DNA: TGTGCCAGCAGCGTAGGAGGGGCGGGAGGAGTGTATGAGACCCAGTACTTC
V: TRBV9
J: TRBJ2-5
D: TRBD2
size: -

CDR3: CATRRGGHYEQYF
DNA: TGTGCCACCCGGAGGGGGGGGCACTACGAGCAGTACTTC
V: TRBV13
J: TRBJ2-7
D: -
size: -

CDR3: CASSQSGSMNTEAFF
DNA: TGCGCCAGCAGCCAATCAGGGTCCATGAACACTGAAGCTTTCTTT
V: TRBV4-3
J: TRBJ1-1
D: -
size: -

CDR3: CASSVVALDSPLHF
DNA: TGTGCCAGCAGCGTAGTGGCACTAGATTCACCCCTCCACTTT
V: TRBV9
J: TRBJ1-6
D: -
size: -

CDR3: CASSIRGTEAFF
DNA: TGTGCCAGCAGCATAAGGGGAACTGAAGCTTTCTTT
V: TRBV12-3/TRBV12-4
J: TRBJ1-1
D: -
size: -

CDR3: CASSSQTGWRSPLHF
DNA: TGTGCCAGCAGTTCCCAGACAGGGTGGCGATCACCCCTCCACTTT
V: TRBV6-2/TRBV6-3
J: TRBJ1-6
D: TRBD1
size: few

CDR3: CASSQVGGSTGELFF
DNA: TGTGCCAGCAGCCAAGTAGGAGGTTCGACCGGGGAGCTGTTTTTT
V: TRBV14
J: TRBJ2-2
D: -
size: -

CDR3: CASSPGTRGEGETQYF
DNA: TGTGCCAGCAGCCCAGGCACACGGGGGGAAGGAGAGACCCAGTACTTC
V: TRBV11-3
J: TRBJ2-5
D: TRBD2
size: -

CDR3: CASSYSHNRNTEAFF
DNA: TGTGCCAGCAGTTACTCGCATAATAGAAACACTGAAGCTTTCTTT
V: TRBV6-5
J: TRBJ1-1
D: -
size: -

CDR3: CASSPRQGTEAFF
DNA: TGTGCCAGCAGCCCTAGACAGGGGACTGAAGCTTTCTTT
V: TRBV3-1/TRBV3-2
J: TRBJ1-1
D: TRBD1
size: few

CDR3: CASSQDPTGTYNEQFF
DNA: TGCGCCAGCAGCCAAGATCCGACAGGGACCTACAATGAGCAGTTCTTC
V: TRBV4-3
J: TRBJ2-1
D: TRBD1
size: -

CDR3: CASSTGRSEAFF
DNA: TGCGCCAGCAGCACCGGGAGGTCTGAAGCTTTCTTT
V: TRBV5-1
J: TRBJ1-1
D: -
size: few

CDR3: CASSRNLGQGGYGYTF
DNA: TGTGCCAGCAGTCGAAACCTGGGCCAGGGAGGCTATGGCTACACCTTC
V: TRBV28
J: TRBJ1-2
D: -
size: -

CDR3: CASSDSRTGNQPQHF
DNA: TGTGCCAGCAGTGATTCACGGACGGGGAATCAGCCCCAGCATTTT
V: TRBV25-1
J: TRBJ1-5
D: -
size: -

CDR3: CASMTSGGSLTGELFF
DNA: TGTGCCAGTATGACTAGCGGGGGGAGTTTGACCGGGGAGCTGTTTTTT
V: TRBV19
J: TRBJ2-2
D: TRBD2
size: -

CDR3: CASSSGLASNEQFF
DNA: TGTGCCAGCAGTTCGGGACTAGCTTCTAATGAGCAGTTCTTC
V: TRBV6-5
J: TRBJ2-1
D: TRBD2
size: -

CDR3: CASSPRTSGSAGELFF
DNA: TGTGCCAGCTCACCGCGGACTAGCGGGAGTGCCGGGGAGCTGTTTTTT
V: TRBV18
J: TRBJ2-2
D: TRBD2
size: -

CDR3: CASRAGHVNTEAFF
DNA: TGTGCCAGCAGAGCCGGACATGTGAACACTGAAGCTTTCTTT
V: TRBV2
J: TRBJ1-1
D: -
size: -

CDR3: CASITGKVGYTF
DNA: TGTGCCAGCATTACAGGAAAGGTTGGCTACACCTTC
V: TRBV2
J: TRBJ1-2
D: -
size: -